This T cell receptor beta chain was obtained from a study of metastatic and nonmetastatic thyroid tumors. On the study more broadly: The authors compared repertoires across blood and tumor or nodule tissue from malignant and benign thyroid patients. Broader study findings: According to reports, the diversity of TCR beta was significantly higher in malignant thyroid tumors than in benign nodules, and this held in both blood and tumor samples.

Trimming left V 0 bases short and J 7 bases short, with 13 bases between. The CDR3 spans 15 residues. CDR1 and CDR2 (germline): MNHNS, SASEGT. Prior to thyroid surgery, none of the patients had received any treatment. This clone was seen at least ten times. Its antigen is as yet unknown. How the authors handled the data: To classify distant metastasis in papillary thyroid cancer, a model was built from CDR3 differences across clinicopathological groups. Using MiXCR, TCRdb re-called clones from the PCR reads. The V and J calls follow TCRdb's processing rather than the paper's. The sample holds roughly 90,000 clones, around 14% seen once.

Sequenced input: blood. The chain couples TRBV6-1 to TRBJ1-5, with D possibly being TRBD1 (5 bases). This TCR came from a female donor with papillary thyroid cancer or a benign thyroid nodule (not recorded which). Some clones in this sample may be carry-over from other donors' samples. For the CDR3, the DNA is TGTGCCAGCAGTGAAGCGGTGGCAGGGCGCCAGCCCCAGCATTTT. Translating gives CASSEAVAGRQPQHF.